This note documents a single T cell receptor beta chain sequence. Its matching antigen is unknown. This entry belongs to a study of OX40 agonist ivuxolimab in advanced cancers. Study as a whole: Every 2 weeks, patients got intravenous ivuxolimab at one of six dose levels (0.01-10 mg/kg).

Profiling relied on immunoSEQ multiplex PCR, and the TCRdb table lists in-frame clones only, not all of them. The table records around 82,000 clones, about 90% of them present only once. CDR3 length: 15 amino acids. Points from the study as a whole: Researchers did not establish what antigens the expanded peripheral T cells target.

The clonotype was recovered from an adult with an advanced solid tumor such as melanoma, head and neck, liver or kidney cancer. This sample comprised CD4+ or CD8+ T cells sorted from blood, obtained in a trial of the OX40 agonist ivuxolimab. V gene TRBV21-1 combines with J gene TRBJ1-2. TRBV21-1 corresponds to a pseudogene. In nucleotides, the CDR3 is TGTGCCAGCAGCAAATGCGTTAGGACCCACTATGGCTACACCTTC. It yields the protein CASSKCVRTHYGYTF.